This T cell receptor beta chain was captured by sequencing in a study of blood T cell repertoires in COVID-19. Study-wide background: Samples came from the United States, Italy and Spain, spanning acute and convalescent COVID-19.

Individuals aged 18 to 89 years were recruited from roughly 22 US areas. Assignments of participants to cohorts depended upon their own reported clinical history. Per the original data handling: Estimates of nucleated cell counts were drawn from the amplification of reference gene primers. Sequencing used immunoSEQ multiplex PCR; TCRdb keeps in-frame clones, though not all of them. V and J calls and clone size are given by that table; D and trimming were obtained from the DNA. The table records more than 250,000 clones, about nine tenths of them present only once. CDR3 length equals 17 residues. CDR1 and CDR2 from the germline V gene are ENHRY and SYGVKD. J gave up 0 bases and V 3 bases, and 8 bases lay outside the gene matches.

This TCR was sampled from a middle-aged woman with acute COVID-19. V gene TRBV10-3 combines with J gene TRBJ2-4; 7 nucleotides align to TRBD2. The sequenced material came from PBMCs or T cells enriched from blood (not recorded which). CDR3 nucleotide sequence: TGTGCCATCAGTGATCCCAGCGGGGTCGGAGCCAAAAACATTCAGTACTTC. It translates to CAISDPSGVGAKNIQYF.